Included here is one T cell receptor beta chain sequence, with context. Its cognate antigen has yet to be identified. Base qualities were left out, and no much larger clone turns up one base away. The entry originates in a study of early stage breast cancer tumors (dated by TCRdb to about 2017). Context from the whole study: Of the 15 to 20 invasive breast tumors, about a dozen were found to be estrogen receptor-positive, progesterone receptor-positive and HER2-negative. Across all samples, 2,651,842 templates representing 1,097,674 unique clonotypes were detected. On average, each sample got 7.5 to 10-fold read coverage. About 65% of the 12 ER+/PR+/HER2- tumors were invasive ductal carcinomas, while the other four were invasive lobular carcinomas. General study outcomes and caveats: Repertoires from blood and normal breast were more alike than repertoires from blood and tumor, and in 14 of 16 patients, comparing each tissue with blood separated tumor from normal. Enriched TCRB sequences shared across patients were found to be mostly commonly generated sequences that were unlikely to play an important role in the tumor microenvironment. Because the cohort was small, analysis by tumor subtype was not possible. Tumors showed around 2.5-fold higher T cell density and higher clonality than adjacent normal breast tissue. Chain pairing and functional markers such as CD4, CD8 and FOXP3 were not captured by bulk genomic DNA sequencing of unsorted cells.

CDR1 MDHEN and CDR2 SYDVKM are derived from the germline V gene. V is clipped by 11 bases and J by 6 bases, and the sequence between their germline boundaries is 11 bases long. The CDR3 covers 10 residues, taking in both the cysteine and the phenylalanine. Kept here is only the CDR3 DNA, which spans 30 bases and is read in frame from base 1. The study profiled bulk TCR beta-chain repertoires in matched peripheral blood, tumor and adjacent normal breast tissue taken from some 17 patients with early-stage breast cancer. Before surgery, roughly 4.5-11 mL of whole blood was collected in EDTA tubes and processed within 2 hours. Ficoll-Paque centrifugation in SepMate-50 tubes was used to isolate peripheral blood mononuclear cells. PBMCs were cryopreserved in aliquots of roughly 2 to 4.5 million cells in roughly 90% FBS with about 10% DMSO and kept in liquid nitrogen. The Qiagen AllPrep DNA/RNA Mini kit was used to extract genomic DNA.

Every sample was amplified as two independent genomic DNA replicates, using around 0.46 ug for blood and approximately 1.5 ug for tumor or normal breast. TCRB sequencing of genomic DNA was carried out with the ImmunoSeq Intro kit according to the manufacturer's instructions. For absolute quantification, the roughly 32-cycle multiplex PCR included proprietary primers along with spike-in control sequences. Single-end 150-bp reads were used to sequence an 87-bp fragment spanning the CDR3 plus the flanking V and J genes. Each lane of an Illumina MiSeq using version 3.0 chemistry carried seven multiplexed samples, with two replicates per sample. As for the original processing: The vendor's proprietary pipeline handled the raw data processing, merging both replicates into a single result for each sample. A clonotype was defined as productive rearrangements that share the same V-gene family, CDR3 amino acid sequence and J-gene segment. Clonality was computed as 1 minus the normalized Shannon entropy (Pielou evenness) of TCRB abundances. To estimate T cell density, the total number of templates was divided by the number of input cells, which was inferred from the amount of DNA input. Recon was used with default parameters to estimate total repertoire diversity and clonality. Clonotypes with over 0.1% abundance in tumor and at least 32-fold higher abundance in tumor than in normal breast were defined as tumor-enriched. In TCRdb, the immuneACCESS table is reduced to in-frame sequences with V and J assigned. These tables do not hold every clone; where another copy was compared, an unresolved V gene accounts for under half, and the others remain unexplained. D and trimming come from the DNA, and the V and J calls and clone size come from that table. This sample comprises about 36,000 clones, approximately 69% of them detected only once. The ten top clones hold about 7% of the sample.

The chain is assembled from TRBV28 and TRBJ2-7; the D gene is perhaps TRBD1, from 6 matching bases. What was sequenced was blood. The TCR sequence derives from a person in their sixties or seventies with breast cancer. At the DNA level, the sequence is TGTGCCGTACAGGGTTCCGAGCAGTACTTC. It codes for CAVQGSEQYF.